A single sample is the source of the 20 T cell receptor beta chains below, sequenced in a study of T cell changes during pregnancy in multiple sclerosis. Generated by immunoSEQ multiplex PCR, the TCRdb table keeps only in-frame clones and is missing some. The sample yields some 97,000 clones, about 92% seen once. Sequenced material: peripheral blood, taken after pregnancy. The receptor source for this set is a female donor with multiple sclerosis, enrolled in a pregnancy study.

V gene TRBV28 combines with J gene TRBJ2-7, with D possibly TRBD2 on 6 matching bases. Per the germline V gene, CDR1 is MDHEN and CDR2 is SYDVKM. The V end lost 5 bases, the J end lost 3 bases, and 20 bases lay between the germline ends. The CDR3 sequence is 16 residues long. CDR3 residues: CASSGPVVAEYYEQYF. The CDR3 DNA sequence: TGTGCCAGCAGTGGCCCAGTGGTAGCGGAGTACTACGAGCAGTACTTC.

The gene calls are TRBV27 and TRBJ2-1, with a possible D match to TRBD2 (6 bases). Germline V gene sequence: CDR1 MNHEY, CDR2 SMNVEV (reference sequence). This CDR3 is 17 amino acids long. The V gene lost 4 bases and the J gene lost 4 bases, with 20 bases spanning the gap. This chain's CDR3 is CASSWGLETPGYNEQFF. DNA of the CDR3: TGTGCCAGCAGTTGGGGACTTGAGACACCCGGGTACAATGAGCAGTTCTTC.

The CDR3 is CASRLAGHQETQYF. In DNA, the CDR3 is TGTGCCAGCAGACTAGCGGGGCACCAAGAGACCCAGTACTTC. This chain links TRBV27 with TRBJ2-5; 10 positions match TRBD2. Germline values: CDR1 MNHEY, CDR2 SMNVEV (reference sequence). CDR3 size: 14 residues. Unmatched junction bases numbered 1, after V lost 6 bases and J lost 0 bases.

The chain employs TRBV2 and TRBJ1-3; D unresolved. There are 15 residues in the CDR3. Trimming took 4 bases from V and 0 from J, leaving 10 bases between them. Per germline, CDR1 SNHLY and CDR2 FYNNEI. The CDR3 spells CASSVVGSSGNTIYF. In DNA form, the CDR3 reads TGTGCCAGCAGTGTAGTTGGGAGCTCTGGAAACACCATATATTTT.

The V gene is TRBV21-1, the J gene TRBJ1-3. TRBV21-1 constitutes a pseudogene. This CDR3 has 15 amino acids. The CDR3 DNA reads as TGTGCCAGCAGCAGACTAGAACTAGCTGGAAACACCATATATTTT. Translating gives CASSRLELAGNTIYF.

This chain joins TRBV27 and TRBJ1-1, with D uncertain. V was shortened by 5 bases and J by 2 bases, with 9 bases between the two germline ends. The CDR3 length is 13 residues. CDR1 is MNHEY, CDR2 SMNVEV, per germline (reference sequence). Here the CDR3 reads CASSNSSNTEAFF. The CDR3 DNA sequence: TGTGCCAGCAGTAACAGTTCTAACACTGAAGCTTTCTTT.

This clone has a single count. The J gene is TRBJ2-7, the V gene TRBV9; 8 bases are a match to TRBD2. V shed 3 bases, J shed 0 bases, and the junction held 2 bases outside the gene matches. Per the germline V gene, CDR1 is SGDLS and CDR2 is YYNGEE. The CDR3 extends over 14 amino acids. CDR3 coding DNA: TGTGCCAGCAGCGCGGGAGGGAGCTCCTACGAGCAGTACTTC. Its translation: CASSAGGSSYEQYF.

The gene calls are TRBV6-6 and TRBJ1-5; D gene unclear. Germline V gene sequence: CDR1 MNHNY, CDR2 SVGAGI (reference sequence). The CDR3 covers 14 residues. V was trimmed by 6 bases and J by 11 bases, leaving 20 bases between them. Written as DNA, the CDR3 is TGTGCCAGCAGGAGACCTGTATTAGAGGAGGCCCAGCATTTT. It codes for CASRRPVLEEAQHF.

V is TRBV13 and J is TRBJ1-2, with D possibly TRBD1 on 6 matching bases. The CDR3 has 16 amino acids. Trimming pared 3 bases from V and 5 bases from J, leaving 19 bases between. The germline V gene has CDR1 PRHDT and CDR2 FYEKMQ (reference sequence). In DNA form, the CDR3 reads TGTGCCAGCAGCTTCTCCAATTTGGACAGAACTTATGGCTACACCTTC. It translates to CASSFSNLDRTYGYTF.

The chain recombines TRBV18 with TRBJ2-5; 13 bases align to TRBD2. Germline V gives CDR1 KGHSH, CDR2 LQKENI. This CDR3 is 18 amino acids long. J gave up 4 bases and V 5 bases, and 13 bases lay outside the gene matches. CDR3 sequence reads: CASSGLAGDLFTGETQYF. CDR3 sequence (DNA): TGTGCCAGCTCAGGACTAGCGGGAGATCTCTTTACTGGAGAGACCCAGTACTTC.

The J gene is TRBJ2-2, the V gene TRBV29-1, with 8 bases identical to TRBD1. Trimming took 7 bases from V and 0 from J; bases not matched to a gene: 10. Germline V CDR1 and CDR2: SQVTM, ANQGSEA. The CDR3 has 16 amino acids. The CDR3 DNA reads TGCAGCGCAAAAACTGGGGACAGGCCGAACACCGGGGAGCTGTTTTTT. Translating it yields CSAKTGDRPNTGELFF.

The CDR3 sequence is CASSLGDRVSSPLHF. CDR3 nucleotide sequence: TGTGCCAGCAGCTTAGGGGACAGGGTGAGTTCACCCCTCCACTTT. The chain has TRBV5-6 and TRBJ1-6; 9 bases align to TRBD1. The V and J ends lost 2 bases and 9 bases, in that order; junction bases with no gene match: 6. CDR3 length: 15 amino acids. The germline CDR1 and CDR2 sequences are SGHDT and YYEEEE.

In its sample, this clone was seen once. CDR3 DNA sequence: TGTGCCAGCAGTGAATTGGACAGGGAAGCTTTCTTT. Protein: CASSELDREAFF. V and J are TRBV6-1 and TRBJ1-1; 7 nucleotides line up with TRBD1. The CDR3 contains 12 residues. Germline V CDR1 and CDR2: MNHNS, SASEGT. The V gene end was trimmed by 2 bases and the J gene end by 8 bases; junction bases not matched to a gene: 2.

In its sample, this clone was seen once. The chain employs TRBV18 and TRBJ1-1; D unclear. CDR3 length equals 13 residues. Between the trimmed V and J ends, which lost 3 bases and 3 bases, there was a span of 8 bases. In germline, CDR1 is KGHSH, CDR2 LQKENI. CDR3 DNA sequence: TGTGCCAGCTCACCCGTACGGGACACTGAAGCTTTCTTT. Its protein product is CASSPVRDTEAFF.

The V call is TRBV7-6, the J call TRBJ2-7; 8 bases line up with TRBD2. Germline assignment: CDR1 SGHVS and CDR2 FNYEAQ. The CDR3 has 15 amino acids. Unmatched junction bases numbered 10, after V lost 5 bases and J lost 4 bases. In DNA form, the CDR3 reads TGTGCCAGCAGCCTAGAAACTAGCGGAGATTACGAGCAGTACTTC. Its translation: CASSLETSGDYEQYF.

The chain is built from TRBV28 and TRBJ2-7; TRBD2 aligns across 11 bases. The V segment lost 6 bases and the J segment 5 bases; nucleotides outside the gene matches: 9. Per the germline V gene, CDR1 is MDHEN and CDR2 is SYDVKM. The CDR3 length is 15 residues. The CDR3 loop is CASSILAGGFHEQYF. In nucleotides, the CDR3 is TGTGCCAGCAGCATTCTAGCGGGGGGCTTCCACGAGCAGTACTTC.

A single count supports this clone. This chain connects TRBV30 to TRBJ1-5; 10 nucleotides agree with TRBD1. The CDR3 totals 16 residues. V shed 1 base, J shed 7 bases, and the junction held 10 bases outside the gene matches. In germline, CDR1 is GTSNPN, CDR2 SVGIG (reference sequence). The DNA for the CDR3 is TGTGCCTGGAGTGCAGGACAGGGGGTCTCAAGGCAGCCCCAGCATTTT. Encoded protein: CAWSAGQGVSRQPQHF.

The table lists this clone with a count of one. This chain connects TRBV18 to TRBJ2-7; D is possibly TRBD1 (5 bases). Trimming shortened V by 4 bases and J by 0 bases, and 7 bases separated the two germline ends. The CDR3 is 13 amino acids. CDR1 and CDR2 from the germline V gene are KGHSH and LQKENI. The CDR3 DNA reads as TGTGCCAGCTCACAGGGGCCCTCCTACGAGCAGTACTTC. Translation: CASSQGPSYEQYF.

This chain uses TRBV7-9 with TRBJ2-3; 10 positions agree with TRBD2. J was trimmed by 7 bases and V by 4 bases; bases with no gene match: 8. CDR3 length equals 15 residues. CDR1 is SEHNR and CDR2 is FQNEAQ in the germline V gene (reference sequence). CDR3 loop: CASSSPGLAPYTQYF. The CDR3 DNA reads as TGTGCCAGCAGCTCGCCGGGACTAGCGCCTTATACGCAGTATTTT.

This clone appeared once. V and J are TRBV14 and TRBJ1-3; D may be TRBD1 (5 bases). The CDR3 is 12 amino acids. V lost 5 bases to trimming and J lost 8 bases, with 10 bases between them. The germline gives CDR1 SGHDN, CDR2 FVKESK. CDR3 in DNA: TGTGCCAGCAGCTGGGGGGAACACACCATATATTTT. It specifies CASSWGEHTIYF.